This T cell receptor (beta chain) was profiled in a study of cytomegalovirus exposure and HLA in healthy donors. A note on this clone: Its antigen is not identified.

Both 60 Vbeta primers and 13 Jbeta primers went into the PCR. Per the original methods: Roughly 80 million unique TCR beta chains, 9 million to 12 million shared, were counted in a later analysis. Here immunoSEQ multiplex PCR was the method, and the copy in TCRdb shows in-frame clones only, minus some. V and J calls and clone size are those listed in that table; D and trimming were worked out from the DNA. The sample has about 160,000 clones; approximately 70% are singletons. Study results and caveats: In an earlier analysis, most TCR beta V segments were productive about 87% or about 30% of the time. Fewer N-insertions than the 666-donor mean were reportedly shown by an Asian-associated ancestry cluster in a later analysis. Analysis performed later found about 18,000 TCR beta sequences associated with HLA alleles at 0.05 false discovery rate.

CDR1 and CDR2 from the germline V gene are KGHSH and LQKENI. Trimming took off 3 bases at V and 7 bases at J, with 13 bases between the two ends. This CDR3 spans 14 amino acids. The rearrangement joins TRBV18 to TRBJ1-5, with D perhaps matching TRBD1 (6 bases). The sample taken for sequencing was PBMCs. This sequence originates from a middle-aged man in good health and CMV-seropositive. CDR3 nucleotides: TGTGCCAGCTCACCCGTGACAGGAGGCCAGCCCCAGCATTTT. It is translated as CASSPVTGGQPQHF. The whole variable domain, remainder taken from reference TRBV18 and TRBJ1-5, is NAGVMQNPRHLVRRRGQEARLRCSPMKGHSHVYWYRQLPEEGLKFMVYLQKENIIDESGMPKERFSAEFPKEGPSILRIQQVVRGDSAAYFCASSPVTGGQPQHFGDGTRLSIL.